These 24 T cell receptor beta chains originate from one sample sequenced in a study of cytomegalovirus exposure and HLA in healthy donors. In the PCR, 60 Vbeta and 13 Jbeta primers were used. The assay was immunoSEQ multiplex PCR, and TCRdb's table has in-frame clones only and misses some. This sample contains about 140,000 clones. The sequencing input was PBMCs. All receptors derive from a male donor in good health and CMV-seronegative.

V is TRBV29-1 and J is TRBJ1-1, with D perhaps matching TRBD1 (5 bases). The CDR3 totals 13 residues. The germline CDR1 and CDR2 sequences are SQVTM and ANQGSEA. Trimming left V 0 bases short and J 4 bases short, with 9 bases between. CDR3 in amino acids: CSVEEGARTEAFF. CDR3 nucleotide sequence: TGCAGCGTTGAAGAAGGGGCGCGCACTGAAGCTTTCTTT.

This chain joins TRBV7-9 and TRBJ1-5; possibly TRBD1 for D (5 bases). V lost 7 bases to trimming and J lost 4 bases, with 8 bases between them. CDR1 is SEHNR and CDR2 is FQNEAQ in the germline V gene (reference sequence). CDR3 size: 12 residues. The CDR3 DNA reads as TGTGCCAGCACCAAGGGGAATCAGCCCCAGCATTTT. This gives the protein CASTKGNQPQHF.

J is TRBJ1-5 and V is TRBV15; a possible D gene is TRBD1 (5 bases). V lost 3 bases and J lost 3, with 15 bases in between. This CDR3 has 16 residues. The germline V gene has CDR1 LNHNV and CDR2 YYDKDF (reference sequence). Written as DNA, the CDR3 is TGTGCCACCAGCAGCTCCGAGCAGGGAACCAATCAGCCCCAGCATTTT. Its protein is CATSSSEQGTNQPQHF.

This chain uses TRBV27 with TRBJ2-7; TRBD1 matches 7 bases. This CDR3 comprises 14 residues. V lost 5 bases and J lost 3; bases outside the gene matches: 7. The germline gives CDR1 MNHEY, CDR2 SMNVEV (reference sequence). The CDR3 spells CASSKGTEIYEQYF. The CDR3 nucleotides read TGTGCCAGCAGTAAAGGGACAGAAATCTACGAGCAGTACTTC.

With regard to this clone: A junction end diverges from the germline sequence, so it may reflect a read error. The V call is TRBV30, the J call TRBJ1-5, with a weak D call TRBD1 (5 bases). The CDR3 covers 13 residues. Germline loops: CDR1 GTSNPN, CDR2 SVGIG (reference sequence). CDR3 sequence: CAGRAGFDQPQHF. The CDR3 nucleotides are TGTGCCGGGAGGGCAGGGTTCGATCAGCCCCAGCATTTT.

The rearrangement joins TRBV15 to TRBJ2-1; 12 bases fit TRBD2. The CDR3 is made up of 16 amino acids. Germline-derived CDR1 and CDR2 are LNHNV and YYDKDF (reference sequence). The J segment lost 8 bases and the V segment lost 7 bases, leaving 12 bases of the junction unmatched. In nucleotides, the CDR3 is TGTGCCACCACCGGACCAGCTAGCGGGGGGGCAGATGAGCAGTTCTTC. Its protein is CATTGPASGGADEQFF.

The chain links TRBV6-1 to TRBJ1-1; D possibly corresponds to TRBD1 (5 bases). The CDR3 sequence is 14 residues long. The V gene's germline CDR1 is MNHNS and CDR2 SASEGT. The V gene lost 5 bases and the J gene lost 4 bases, with 14 bases spanning the gap. CDR3 DNA sequence: TGTGCCAGCAGTCCACTGGGGGGACCCACTGAAGCTTTCTTT. Its translation is CASSPLGGPTEAFF.

The chain has TRBV19 and TRBJ2-5; the D gene is possibly TRBD2 (6 bases). Germline loops: CDR1 LNHDA, CDR2 SQIVND (reference sequence). This CDR3 has 13 amino acids. The V gene lost 3 bases and the J gene lost 4 bases, with 9 bases spanning the gap. The CDR3 sequence is CASSIAGTETQYF. As DNA, the CDR3 is TGTGCCAGTAGTATTGCGGGGACAGAGACCCAGTACTTC.

This sequence joins TRBV19 and TRBJ1-4; tentative D call: TRBD1 (5 bases). Trimming cost V 8 bases and J 7 bases, with 8 bases left between them. Germline-derived CDR1 and CDR2 are LNHDA and SQIVND (reference sequence). The CDR3 runs to 11 residues. CDR3 residues: CASSQGEKLFF. The CDR3, as DNA: TGTGCCAGTTCCCAGGGTGAAAAACTGTTTTTT.

This chain links TRBV6-5 with TRBJ2-7; tentative D call: TRBD1 (6 bases). The CDR3 is 13 residues long. CDR1 MNHEY and CDR2 SVGAGI come from the germline V gene. Trimming shortened V by 5 bases and J by 1 base, and 9 bases separated the two germline ends. CDR3 nucleotides: TGTGCCAGCAGTCGAACAGGGTCCTACGAGCAGTACTTC. As protein: CASSRTGSYEQYF.

The chain couples TRBV28 to TRBJ1-2; 8 nucleotides line up with TRBD1. This CDR3 spans 13 amino acids. Germline V CDR1 and CDR2: MDHEN, SYDVKM. The junction had 9 bases not matched to a gene; V was cut back by 8 bases and J by 7 bases. The CDR3: CASSEDRVVGYTF. In nucleotides, the CDR3 is TGTGCCAGCTCAGAGGACAGGGTGGTTGGCTACACCTTC.

This chain joins TRBV29-1 and TRBJ2-1, with 8 bases fitting TRBD1. V gave up 4 bases and J gave up 6 bases; unmatched junction bases: 8. The CDR3 runs 14 residues. In germline, CDR1 is SQVTM, CDR2 ANQGSEA. The CDR3 DNA sequence: TGCAGCGTTGTTGGGACAGGAAAGTCCAATGAGCAGTTCTTC. Translating it yields CSVVGTGKSNEQFF.

The chain carries TRBV28 and TRBJ2-6, with D possibly being TRBD2 (6 bases). V lost 6 bases and J lost 3, with 12 bases in between. This CDR3 spans 15 amino acids. From germline, CDR1 is MDHEN and CDR2 SYDVKM. CDR3 sequence reads: CASSLGGYGANVLTF. The CDR3 DNA reads TGTGCCAGCAGCCTGGGGGGATATGGGGCCAACGTCCTGACTTTC. The full variable domain, in which reference TRBV28 and TRBJ2-6 provide the parts outside the CDR3, is DVKVTQSSRYLVKRTGEKVFLECVQDMDHENMFWYRQDPGLGLRLIYFSYDVKMKEKGDIPEGYSVSREKKERFSLILESASTNQTSMYLCASSLGGYGANVLTFGAGSRLTVL.

The rearrangement joins TRBV14 to TRBJ2-1, with TRBD1 identical over 10 bases. The CDR3 runs to 15 residues. Trimming cost V 5 bases and J 6 bases; bases outside gene matches: 7. Per germline, CDR1 SGHDN and CDR2 FVKESK. In DNA form, the CDR3 reads TGTGCCAGCAGCTCACCGGGACAGGGGTTCAATGAGCAGTTCTTC. Residues: CASSSPGQGFNEQFF.

J is TRBJ2-3 and V is TRBV6-5, with D maybe TRBD2 (5 bases). CDR3 length: 15 amino acids. In germline, CDR1 is MNHEY, CDR2 SVGAGI. V lost 3 bases, J lost 0 bases, and 10 bases lay in between. CDR3 sequence: CASSYWEISTDTQYF. The CDR3 nucleotides read TGTGCCAGCAGTTATTGGGAGATTAGCACAGATACGCAGTATTTT.

The chain employs TRBV27 and TRBJ2-1; 9 nucleotides agree with TRBD2. Germline trimming cut 5 bases from V and 8 bases from J; bases unmatched to any gene: 13. The CDR3 covers 16 residues. Germline CDR1 is MNHEY and CDR2 is SMNVEV (reference sequence). The CDR3, as DNA: TGTGCCAGCAGTGGGGCCCGCGGGAGGGAGCTACATGAGCAGTTCTTC. Translation: CASSGARGRELHEQFF.

The chain couples TRBV4-3 to TRBJ2-2; D gene unclear. V dropped 0 bases and J dropped 6 bases, with 8 bases sitting between them. The CDR3 contains 14 residues. Germline CDR1 LGHNA, CDR2 YSLEER. This CDR3 reads CASSQEALSGELFF. The CDR3 DNA is TGCGCCAGCAGCCAAGAGGCACTATCCGGGGAGCTGTTTTTT.

The CDR3 here is CASSLVDRGLPEAFF. In nucleotides, the CDR3 is TGTGCCAGCAGCTTGGTGGACAGGGGGCTCCCTGAAGCTTTCTTT. The chain is built from TRBV5-4 and TRBJ1-1; 11 bases fit TRBD1. Germline lookup yields CDR1 SGHNT and CDR2 YYREEE (reference sequence). Trimming at V came to 0 bases and at J to 6 bases, leaving 4 bases not matched to a gene. The CDR3 sequence is 15 residues long.

CDR3 amino acids: CASSKDRGVANTEAFF. The CDR3 coding sequence is TGTGCCAGCAGCAAGGACAGGGGTGTAGCGAACACTGAAGCTTTCTTT. This sequence joins TRBV21-1 and TRBJ1-1; TRBD1 is the table's D call and was not checked against the DNA. TRBV21-1 corresponds to a pseudogene. The CDR3 totals 16 residues.

The chain recombines TRBV11-2 with TRBJ1-6; maybe TRBD1 (6 bases). V lost 5 bases to trimming and J lost 9 bases, with 26 bases between them. CDR1 is SGHAT and CDR2 is FQNNGV in the germline V gene. The CDR3 runs to 18 residues. CDR3 amino acids: CASSRTLTGRPTLSPLHF. The CDR3 nucleotides read TGTGCCAGCAGCCGAACTTTGACAGGCCGCCCAACGCTTTCACCCCTCCACTTT.

The chain couples TRBV6-5 to TRBJ2-5, with D maybe TRBD1 (5 bases). CDR3 size: 13 residues. Germline V lookup: CDR1 MNHEY, CDR2 SVGAGI. V was trimmed by 9 bases and J by 7 bases, leaving 18 bases between them. CDR3 sequence (DNA): TGTGCCAGTAATCAGGGATCCCGAGGGACCCAGTACTTC. Translating gives CASNQGSRGTQYF.

The chain is built from TRBV29-1 and TRBJ1-1; TRBD1 aligns across 8 bases. The V gene's germline CDR1 is SQVTM and CDR2 ANQGSEA. The CDR3 sequence is 12 residues long. Trimming removed 7 bases from V and 4 bases from J; junction bases left unmatched: 5. The CDR3 is CSADDRGTEAFF. CDR3 DNA sequence: TGCAGCGCAGATGACAGGGGCACTGAAGCTTTCTTT.

The chain is built from TRBV7-3 and TRBJ2-6; D call uncertain. V shed 2 bases and J shed 0 bases, with 5 bases lying between them. The CDR3 runs 15 residues. Germline V gene sequence: CDR1 SGHTA, CDR2 FQGTGA. The CDR3: CASSLSSSGANVLTF. The CDR3 DNA reads TGTGCCAGCAGCTTATCGAGCTCTGGGGCCAACGTCCTGACTTTC.

The chain combines TRBV7-2 with TRBJ2-7, with 13 bases identical to TRBD2. The germline gives CDR1 SGHTA, CDR2 FQGNSA. After removal of 2 bases from V and 7 bases from J, the junction contained 11 bases not matched to a gene. This CDR3 has 17 amino acids. CDR3 sequence reads: CASSLQPGLAGPKEQYF. CDR3 bases: TGTGCCAGCAGCTTACAACCGGGACTAGCGGGGCCAAAAGAGCAGTACTTC.